This record looks at one T cell receptor beta chain sequence and its context. Its matching antigen is unknown. The data belong to a study of beta chain features in type 1 diabetes. Study-level background: Across all samples, roughly 100,000,000 sorted cells were examined.

Populations isolated by sorting all had purity greater than 98%. Sequenced material consisted of expressed TCRB transcripts (all of the isolated RNA was reverse transcribed). Data came from immunoSEQ multiplex PCR; TCRdb stores just in-frame clones and leaves some out. The sample lists roughly 730,000 clones; roughly 13% were seen once. General study points: Type 1 diabetes patients had TCRB CDR3s that were shorter (moderately but significantly so) in all four CD4+ subsets. Researchers could not determine here whether HLA type influences TCRB rearrangement. Fewer insertions but more deletions were seen at VDJ junctions in type 1 diabetes patients.

The V gene lost 1 base and the J gene lost 5 bases, with 12 bases spanning the gap. Looked up from germline, CDR1 is KGHSH and CDR2 is LQKENI. The CDR3 contains 15 residues. The clonotype comes from a young man with type 1 diabetes. Sequencing was carried out using naive CD4+ T cells from blood. The chain has TRBV18 and TRBJ1-5, with a possible D match to TRBD1 (5 bases). The CDR3 here is CASSPQGAVDQPQHF. CDR3 coding DNA: TGTGCCAGCTCACCACAAGGGGCGGTGGATCAGCCCCAGCATTTT.